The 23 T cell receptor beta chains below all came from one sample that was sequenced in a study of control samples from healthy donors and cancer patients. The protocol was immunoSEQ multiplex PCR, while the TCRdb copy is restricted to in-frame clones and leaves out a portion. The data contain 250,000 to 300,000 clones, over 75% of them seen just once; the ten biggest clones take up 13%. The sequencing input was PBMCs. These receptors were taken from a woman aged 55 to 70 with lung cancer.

The CDR3 sequence: CASSQEGWGTAGHEQFF. CDR3 nucleotide sequence: TGTGCCAGCAGCCAAGAGGGGTGGGGTACAGCGGGGCATGAGCAGTTCTTC. The chain employs TRBV4-2 and TRBJ2-1; TRBD2 aligns across 7 bases. The CDR3 runs 17 residues. Trimming cost V 0 bases and J 8 bases; bases outside gene matches: 13. Germline V gives CDR1 LGHNA, CDR2 YNFKEQ.

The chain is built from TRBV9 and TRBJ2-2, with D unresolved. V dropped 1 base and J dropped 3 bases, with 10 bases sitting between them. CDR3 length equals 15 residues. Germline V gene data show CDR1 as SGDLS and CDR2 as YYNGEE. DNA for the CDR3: TGTGCCAGCAGCGTAAGTGCCGTAGACACCGGGGAGCTGTTTTTT. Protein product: CASSVSAVDTGELFF.

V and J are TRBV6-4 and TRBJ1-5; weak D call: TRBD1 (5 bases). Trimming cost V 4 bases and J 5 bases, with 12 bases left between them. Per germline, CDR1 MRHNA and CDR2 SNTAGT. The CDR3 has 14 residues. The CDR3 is CASSAGLGDQPQHF. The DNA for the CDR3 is TGTGCCAGCAGTGCGGGGCTCGGAGATCAGCCCCAGCATTTT.

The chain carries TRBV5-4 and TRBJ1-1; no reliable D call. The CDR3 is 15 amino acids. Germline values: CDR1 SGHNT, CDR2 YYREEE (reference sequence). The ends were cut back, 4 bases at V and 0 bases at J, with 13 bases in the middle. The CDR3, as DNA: TGTGCCAGCAGCGCCGTCGTGAAGATGAACACTGAAGCTTTCTTT. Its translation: CASSAVVKMNTEAFF.

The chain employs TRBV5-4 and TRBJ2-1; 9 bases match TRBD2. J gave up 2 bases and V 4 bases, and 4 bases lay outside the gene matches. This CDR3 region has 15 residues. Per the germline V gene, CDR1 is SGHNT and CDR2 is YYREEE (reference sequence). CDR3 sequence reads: CASSLSGSAYNEQFF. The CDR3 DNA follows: TGTGCCAGCAGCCTTAGCGGGAGCGCCTACAATGAGCAGTTCTTC. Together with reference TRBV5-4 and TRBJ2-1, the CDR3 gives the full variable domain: ETGVTQSPTHLIKTRGQQVTLRCSSQSGHNTVSWYQQALGQGPQFIFQYYREEENGRGNFPPRFSGLQFPNYSSELNVNALELDDSALYLCASSLSGSAYNEQFFGPGTRLTVL.

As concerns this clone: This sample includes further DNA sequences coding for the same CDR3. CDR3 DNA sequence: TGTGCCAGCAGTCTCCTGAACACTGAAGCTTTCTTT. This translates into CASSLLNTEAFF. The chain carries TRBV6-6 and TRBJ1-1; D unresolved. This CDR3 spans 12 amino acids. The germline V and J ends were trimmed by 5 bases and 0 bases, with 4 bases remaining between them. Germline assignment: CDR1 MNHNY and CDR2 SVGAGI (reference sequence).

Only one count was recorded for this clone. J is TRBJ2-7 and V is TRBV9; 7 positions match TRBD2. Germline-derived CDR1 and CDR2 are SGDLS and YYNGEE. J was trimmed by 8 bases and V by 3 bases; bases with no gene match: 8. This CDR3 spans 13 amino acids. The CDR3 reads CASSAGTTLKQYF. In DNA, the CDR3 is TGTGCCAGCAGCGCCGGGACTACCTTAAAGCAGTACTTC.

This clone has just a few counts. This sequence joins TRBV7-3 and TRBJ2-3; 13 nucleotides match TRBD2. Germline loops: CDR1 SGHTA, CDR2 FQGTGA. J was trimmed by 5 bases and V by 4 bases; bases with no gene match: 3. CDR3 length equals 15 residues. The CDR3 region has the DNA TGTGCCAGCAGCTCGACTAGCGGGGGGAGAGATACGCAGTATTTT. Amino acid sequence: CASSSTSGGRDTQYF.

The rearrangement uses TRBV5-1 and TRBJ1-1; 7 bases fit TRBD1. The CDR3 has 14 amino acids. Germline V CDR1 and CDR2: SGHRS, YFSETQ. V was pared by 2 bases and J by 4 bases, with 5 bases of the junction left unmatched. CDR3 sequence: CASSFDRESTEAFF. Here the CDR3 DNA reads TGCGCCAGCAGCTTTGACAGGGAGAGCACTGAAGCTTTCTTT.

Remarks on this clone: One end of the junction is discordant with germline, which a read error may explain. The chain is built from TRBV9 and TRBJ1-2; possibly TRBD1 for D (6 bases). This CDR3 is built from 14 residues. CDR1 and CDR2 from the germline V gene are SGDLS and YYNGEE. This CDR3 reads CTSSVGGTTYGYTF. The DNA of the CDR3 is TGTACCAGCAGCGTAGGGGGGACTACCTATGGCTACACCTTC.

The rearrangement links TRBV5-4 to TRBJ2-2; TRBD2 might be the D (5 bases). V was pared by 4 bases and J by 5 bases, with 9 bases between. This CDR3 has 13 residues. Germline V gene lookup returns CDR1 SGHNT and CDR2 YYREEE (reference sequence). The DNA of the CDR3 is TGTGCCAGCAGCCCGGACTCGACCGGGGAGCTGTTTTTT. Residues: CASSPDSTGELFF. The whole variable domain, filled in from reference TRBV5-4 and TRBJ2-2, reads ETGVTQSPTHLIKTRGQQVTLRCSSQSGHNTVSWYQQALGQGPQFIFQYYREEENGRGNFPPRFSGLQFPNYSSELNVNALELDDSALYLCASSPDSTGELFFGEGSRLTVL.

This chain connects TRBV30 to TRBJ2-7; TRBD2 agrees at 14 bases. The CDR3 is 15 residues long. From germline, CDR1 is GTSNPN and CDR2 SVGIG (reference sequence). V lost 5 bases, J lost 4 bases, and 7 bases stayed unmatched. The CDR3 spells CAWAPGLAGVYEQYF. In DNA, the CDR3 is TGTGCCTGGGCCCCGGGACTAGCGGGAGTGTACGAGCAGTACTTC.

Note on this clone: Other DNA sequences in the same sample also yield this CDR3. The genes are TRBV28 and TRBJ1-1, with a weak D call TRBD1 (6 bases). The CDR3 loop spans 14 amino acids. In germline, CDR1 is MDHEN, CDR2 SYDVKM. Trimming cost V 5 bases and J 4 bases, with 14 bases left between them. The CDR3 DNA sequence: TGTGCCAGCAGTCCACCGGGGGGGCCCACTGAAGCTTTCTTT. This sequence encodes CASSPPGGPTEAFF.

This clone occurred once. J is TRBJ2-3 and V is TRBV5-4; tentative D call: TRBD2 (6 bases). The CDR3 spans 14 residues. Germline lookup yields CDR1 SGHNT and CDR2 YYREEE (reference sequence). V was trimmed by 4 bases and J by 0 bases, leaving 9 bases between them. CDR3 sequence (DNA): TGTGCCAGCAGCGAGCGGGTTAGCACAGATACGCAGTATTTT. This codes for CASSERVSTDTQYF.

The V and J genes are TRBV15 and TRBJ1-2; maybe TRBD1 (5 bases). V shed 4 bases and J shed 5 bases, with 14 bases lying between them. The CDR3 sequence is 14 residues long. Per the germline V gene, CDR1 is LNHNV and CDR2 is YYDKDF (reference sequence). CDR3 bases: TGTGCCACCAGCATTTCCGGGACTGAATATGGCTACACCTTC. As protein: CATSISGTEYGYTF.

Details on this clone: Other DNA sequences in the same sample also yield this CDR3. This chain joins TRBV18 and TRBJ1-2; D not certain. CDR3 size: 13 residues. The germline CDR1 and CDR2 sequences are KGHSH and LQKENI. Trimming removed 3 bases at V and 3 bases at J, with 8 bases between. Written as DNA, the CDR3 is TGTGCCAGCTCACCGTCGCAGGACTATGGCTACACCTTC. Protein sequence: CASSPSQDYGYTF.

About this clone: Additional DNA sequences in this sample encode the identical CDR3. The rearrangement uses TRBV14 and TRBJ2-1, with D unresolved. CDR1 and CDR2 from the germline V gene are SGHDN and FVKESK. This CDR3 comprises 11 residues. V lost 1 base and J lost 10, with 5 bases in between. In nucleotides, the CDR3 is TGTGCCAGCAGCCAAGGAGTAGAGCAGTTCTTC. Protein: CASSQGVEQFF.

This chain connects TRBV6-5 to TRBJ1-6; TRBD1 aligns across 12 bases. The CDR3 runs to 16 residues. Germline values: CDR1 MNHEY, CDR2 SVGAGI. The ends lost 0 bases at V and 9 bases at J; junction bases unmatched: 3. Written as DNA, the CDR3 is TGTGCCAGCAGTTACTCGGGACAGGGGGCCCGTTCACCCCTCCACTTT. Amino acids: CASSYSGQGARSPLHF.

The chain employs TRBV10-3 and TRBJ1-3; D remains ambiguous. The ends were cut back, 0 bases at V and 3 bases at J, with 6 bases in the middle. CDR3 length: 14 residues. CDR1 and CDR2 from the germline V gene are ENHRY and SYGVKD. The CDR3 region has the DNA TGTGCCATCAGTGAGTCGGGTGGTGGAAACACCATATATTTT. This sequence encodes CAISESGGGNTIYF.

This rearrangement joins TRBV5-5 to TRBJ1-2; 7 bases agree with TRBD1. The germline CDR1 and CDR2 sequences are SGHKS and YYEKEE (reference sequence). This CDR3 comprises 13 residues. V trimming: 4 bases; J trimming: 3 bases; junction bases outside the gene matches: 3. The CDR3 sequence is CASSATGDYGYTF. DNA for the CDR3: TGTGCCAGCAGCGCTACAGGGGACTATGGCTACACCTTC.

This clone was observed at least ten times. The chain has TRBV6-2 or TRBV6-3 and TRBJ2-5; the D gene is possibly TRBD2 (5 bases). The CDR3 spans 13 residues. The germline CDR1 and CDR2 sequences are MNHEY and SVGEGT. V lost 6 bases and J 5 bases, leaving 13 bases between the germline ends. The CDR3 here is CASSGLAMETQYF. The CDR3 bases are TGTGCCAGCAGCGGACTGGCAATGGAGACCCAGTACTTC.

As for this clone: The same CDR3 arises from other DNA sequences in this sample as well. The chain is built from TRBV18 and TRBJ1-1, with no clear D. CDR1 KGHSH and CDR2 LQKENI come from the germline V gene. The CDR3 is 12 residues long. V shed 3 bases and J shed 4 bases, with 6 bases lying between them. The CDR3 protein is CASSPRITEAFF. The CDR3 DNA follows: TGTGCCAGCTCACCGAGGATCACTGAAGCTTTCTTT.

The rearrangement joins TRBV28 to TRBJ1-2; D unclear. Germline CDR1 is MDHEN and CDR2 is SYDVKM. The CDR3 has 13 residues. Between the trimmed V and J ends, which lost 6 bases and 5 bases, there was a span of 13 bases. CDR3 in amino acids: CASSLRTDYGYTF. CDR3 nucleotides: TGTGCCAGCAGCCTCCGGACGGATTATGGCTACACCTTC.